Listed below are T cell receptor beta chains from one sample, sequenced in a study of CXCR3-negative and CXCR3-positive naive CD8 T cells. After re-calling the 5' RACE reads, TCRdb lists one entry per CDR3 protein, DNA absent. In total, the table holds around 60,000 distinct CDR3 sequences. The sample consisted of naive CXCR3+ CD8+ T cells from blood. These TCRs come from a human donor in good health. Some clones in this sample may be carry-over from other donors' samples. Each CDR3 is given with its conserved first and last residue. The order of the fields is V gene, J gene, CDR3 protein.

>TRBV12-3/TRBV12-4|TRBJ1-2
CASKEPGRSYGYTF
>TRBV4-3|TRBJ2-1
CASSRGGYNEQFF
>TRBV27|TRBJ2-7
CASSESDGTYEQYF
>TRBV4-3|TRBJ2-2
CASSHPTSGANTGELFF
>TRBV5-1|TRBJ2-3
CASSLRLAEISDTQYF
>TRBV29-1|TRBJ2-1
CSVEGLAGALYNEQFF
>TRBV6-2/TRBV6-3|TRBJ2-1
CASTSGMRPYNEQFF
>TRBV29-1|TRBJ2-7
CSARLAEPPYEQYF
>TRBV10-2|TRBJ1-5
CASSETRGGQPQHF
>TRBV7-9|TRBJ1-2
CASSLIGGSGGRLGQGNYGYTF
>TRBV4-2|TRBJ1-1
CASSHYGQNTEAFF
>TRBV3-1|TRBJ2-5
CASGGDPQETQYF
>TRBV7-3|TRBJ1-6
CASSLGVHNSPLHF
>TRBV20-1|TRBJ2-3
CSAPIGEVAGEQTDTQYF
>TRBV7-8|TRBJ1-1
CASSLDLRRENTEAFF
>TRBV13|TRBJ1-6
CASSSRDGQNSPLHF
>TRBV6-5|TRBJ2-2
CASTWEWDLTNTGELFF
>TRBV29-1|TRBJ2-2
CSATGVKTGELFF
>TRBV29-1|TRBJ2-5
CSVEVLVEKQHQGETQYF
>TRBV7-2|TRBJ2-7
CASSFRGVAYEQYF
>TRBV27|TRBJ2-7
CASSYGEPYEQYF
>TRBV27|TRBJ2-7
CASSLSGDYEQHF
>TRBV10-3|TRBJ2-2
CAISVELAGVQNTGELFF
>TRBV29-1|TRBJ2-1
CSVERVNEQFF
>TRBV20-1|TRBJ1-1
CSARGQGNEAFF
>TRBV29-1|TRBJ2-2
CSVVEGAGTGELFF
>TRBV12-3/TRBV12-4|TRBJ2-7
CASSAGGPSYEQYF
>TRBV4-2|TRBJ1-3
CASSQEVSGQNTIYF
>TRBV15|TRBJ2-6
CATSRDQDSGANVLTF
>TRBV7-9|TRBJ2-4
CASSSQGALAKNIQYF
>TRBV7-9|TRBJ1-1
CASSSLQGADTEAFF
>TRBV29-1|TRBJ2-1
CSVEDGVLNEQFF
>TRBV29-1|TRBJ2-2
CSGKKKGELFF
>TRBV5-6|TRBJ1-1
CASQVNTEAFF
>TRBV7-9|TRBJ2-1
CASSPSGVYNEQFF
>TRBV7-3|TRBJ2-7
CASSLRRVSGSSYEQYF
>TRBV27|TRBJ1-4
CASSTLTGNEKLFF
>TRBV7-3|TRBJ1-1
CASSSRGNTEAFF
>TRBV23-1|TRBJ2-7
CASSLQNKGQGDFNEQYF
>TRBV6-1|TRBJ2-7
CASGDHRPYEQYF
>TRBV6-2/TRBV6-3|TRBJ2-5
CASNQAQETQYF
>TRBV5-6|TRBJ2-7
CASSLRGLVYSYEQYF
>TRBV6-6|TRBJ1-6
CASSLGVGSNSPLHF
>TRBV7-9|TRBJ2-1
CASSLYPGDEQFF
>TRBV4-1|TRBJ2-1
CASSQVGGVSYNEQFF
>TRBV20-1|TRBJ1-3
CSAPVDRGPGNTIYF
>TRBV12-3/TRBV12-4|TRBJ1-2
CASSNEQDLYGYTF
>TRBV29-1|TRBJ2-6
CSVSQLFSGANVLTF
>TRBV6-2/TRBV6-3|TRBJ2-1
CASSLVRWAETNEQFF
>TRBV12-5|TRBJ2-7
CASGSVPYEQYF
>TRBV4-3|TRBJ2-1
CASSQRTSGYNEQFF
>TRBV5-1|TRBJ2-1
CASSETGGRTADNEQFF
>TRBV25-1|TRBJ1-2
CARFPGQGANYGYTF
>TRBV6-5|TRBJ2-2
CASSLFSAGELFF
>TRBV7-2|TRBJ2-2
CASSRGLVTGELFF
>TRBV11-2|TRBJ1-2
CASSQGQGFRGYTF
>TRBV7-8|TRBJ2-2
CASSLSGGGRDGELFF
>TRBV5-1|TRBJ2-3
CASGPEATWIDTQYF